Listed below are T cell receptor beta chains from one sample, sequenced in a study of lymphopenia after photon versus proton radiotherapy. Assay used: immunoSEQ multiplex PCR; TCRdb lists only in-frame clones, some missing. Of some 76,000 clones in the sample, roughly 92% were seen once. This specimen consisted of peripheral blood, obtained from a patient treated with photon-based radiotherapy. The receptor source for this set is a woman aged 40 to 50 with cholangiocarcinoma. Both conserved end residues are part of each CDR3. Fields, in order: V gene, D gene, J gene, clone size, CDR3 length, CDR3 protein, CDR3 DNA. A D gene is named only where the DNA matches it firmly. Rows give clone size only sometimes, using once, few, many, or a class for an expanded clone.

V gene: TRBV9
D gene: -
J gene: TRBJ1-6
clone size: -
CDR3 length: 14
CDR3 protein: CASSVGLDNSPLHF
CDR3 DNA: TGTGCCAGCAGCGTGGGGCTTGATAATTCACCCCTCCACTTT

V gene: TRBV6-1
D gene: -
J gene: TRBJ1-3
clone size: -
CDR3 length: 16
CDR3 protein: CASSGLQTFSGNTIYF
CDR3 DNA: TGTGCCAGCAGTGGACTACAGACCTTCTCTGGAAACACCATATATTTT

V gene: TRBV5-4
D gene: TRBD1
J gene: TRBJ1-5
clone size: once
CDR3 length: 15
CDR3 protein: CASSTGQGDNQPQHF
CDR3 DNA: TGTGCCAGCAGCACTGGACAGGGGGACAATCAGCCCCAGCATTTT

V gene: TRBV4-1
D gene: -
J gene: TRBJ2-7
clone size: -
CDR3 length: 13
CDR3 protein: CASSQDPHYEQYF
CDR3 DNA: TGCGCCAGCAGCCAAGATCCCCACTACGAGCAGTACTTC

V gene: TRBV12-1
D gene: -
J gene: TRBJ2-1
clone size: -
CDR3 length: 14
CDR3 protein: CASSNRDGYNEQFF
CDR3 DNA: TGTGCCAGCAGCAACCGGGACGGTTACAATGAGCAGTTCTTC

V gene: TRBV23-1
D gene: TRBD2
J gene: TRBJ2-1
clone size: -
CDR3 length: 15
CDR3 protein: CASSQRSGSTNEQFF
CDR3 DNA: TGCGCCAGCAGTCAAAGAAGCGGGAGTACAAATGAGCAGTTCTTC

V gene: TRBV27
D gene: -
J gene: TRBJ1-1
clone size: few
CDR3 length: 15
CDR3 protein: CASSPAGITNTEAFF
CDR3 DNA: TGTGCCAGCAGTCCCGCAGGGATTACGAACACTGAAGCTTTCTTT

V gene: TRBV2
D gene: -
J gene: TRBJ2-3
clone size: -
CDR3 length: 14
CDR3 protein: CASSAQEVTDTQYF
CDR3 DNA: TGTGCCAGCAGTGCACAAGAAGTCACAGATACGCAGTATTTT

V gene: TRBV18
D gene: TRBD1
J gene: TRBJ2-7
clone size: -
CDR3 length: 14
CDR3 protein: CASSPETGFYEQYF
CDR3 DNA: TGTGCCAGCTCACCAGAGACAGGGTTCTACGAGCAGTACTTC

V gene: TRBV5-6
D gene: -
J gene: TRBJ1-2
clone size: -
CDR3 length: 13
CDR3 protein: CASSLADSRNYTF
CDR3 DNA: TGTGCCAGCAGCTTGGCCGACAGTAGGAACTACACCTTC

V gene: TRBV6-5
D gene: -
J gene: TRBJ2-5
clone size: -
CDR3 length: 14
CDR3 protein: CASSYFNSQETQYF
CDR3 DNA: TGTGCCAGCAGTTACTTCAACAGCCAAGAGACCCAGTACTTC

V gene: TRBV21-1
D gene: -
J gene: TRBJ2-7
clone size: once
CDR3 length: 15
CDR3 protein: CASSQEGQGFNEQYF
CDR3 DNA: TGTGCCAGCAGCCAAGAGGGACAGGGGTTTAACGAGCAGTACTTC

V gene: TRBV12-5
D gene: TRBD1
J gene: TRBJ1-2
clone size: -
CDR3 length: 13
CDR3 protein: CASGLTGERGYTF
CDR3 DNA: TGTGCTAGTGGTTTGACAGGGGAGAGGGGCTACACCTTC

V gene: TRBV28
D gene: TRBD1
J gene: TRBJ1-5
clone size: -
CDR3 length: 18
CDR3 protein: CASSSLARWEGANQPQHF
CDR3 DNA: TGTGCCAGCAGTTCCCTTGCGCGGTGGGAGGGGGCAAATCAGCCCCAGCATTTT

V gene: TRBV6-5
D gene: TRBD1
J gene: TRBJ2-3
clone size: -
CDR3 length: 14
CDR3 protein: CASSYGTGEDTQYF
CDR3 DNA: TGTGCCAGCAGTTACGGGACAGGGGAAGATACGCAGTATTTT

V gene: TRBV5-6
D gene: -
J gene: TRBJ1-2
clone size: -
CDR3 length: 14
CDR3 protein: CASSPGRGTTGYTF
CDR3 DNA: TGTGCCAGCAGCCCTGGGAGGGGGACGACTGGCTACACCTTC

V gene: TRBV6-1
D gene: -
J gene: TRBJ1-3
clone size: -
CDR3 length: 14
CDR3 protein: CASSVGSSGNTIYF
CDR3 DNA: TGTGCCAGCAGTGTTGGGAGCTCTGGAAACACCATATATTTT

V gene: TRBV14
D gene: -
J gene: TRBJ1-2
clone size: -
CDR3 length: 14
CDR3 protein: CASSLLGGERGYTF
CDR3 DNA: TGTGCCAGCAGCCTCCTCGGAGGGGAGCGTGGCTACACCTTC

V gene: TRBV28
D gene: TRBD2
J gene: TRBJ2-5
clone size: -
CDR3 length: 15
CDR3 protein: CASRRILAGGETQYF
CDR3 DNA: TGTGCCAGCAGGCGCATACTAGCGGGAGGGGAGACCCAGTACTTC

V gene: TRBV18
D gene: -
J gene: TRBJ1-2
clone size: few
CDR3 length: 15
CDR3 protein: CASSPKSKEGYGYTF
CDR3 DNA: TGTGCCAGCTCACCGAAGTCCAAAGAGGGCTATGGCTACACCTTC

V gene: TRBV5-1
D gene: TRBD1
J gene: TRBJ1-2
clone size: -
CDR3 length: 16
CDR3 protein: CASSLGQGAPGYGYTF
CDR3 DNA: TGCGCCAGCAGCTTGGGACAGGGGGCGCCGGGCTATGGCTACACCTTC

V gene: TRBV7-6
D gene: -
J gene: TRBJ1-1
clone size: -
CDR3 length: 17
CDR3 protein: CASSLVPGGGGGTEAFF
CDR3 DNA: TGTGCCAGCAGCTTAGTACCGGGGGGTGGTGGTGGCACTGAAGCTTTCTTT

V gene: TRBV2
D gene: -
J gene: TRBJ1-2
clone size: -
CDR3 length: 14
CDR3 protein: CASSAGGSIYGYTF
CDR3 DNA: TGTGCCAGCAGTGCGGGAGGGTCGATCTATGGCTACACCTTC

V gene: TRBV7-6
D gene: TRBD2
J gene: TRBJ2-1
clone size: -
CDR3 length: 17
CDR3 protein: CASSLVVSGSSTDEQFF
CDR3 DNA: TGTGCCAGCAGCTTAGTGGTTAGCGGGTCTTCGACAGATGAGCAGTTCTTC

V gene: TRBV2
D gene: -
J gene: TRBJ2-7
clone size: -
CDR3 length: 11
CDR3 protein: CASSPAYEQYF
CDR3 DNA: TGTGCCAGCAGTCCAGCCTACGAGCAGTACTTC

V gene: TRBV27
D gene: -
J gene: TRBJ1-6
clone size: -
CDR3 length: 13
CDR3 protein: CASKRDGGRSLHF
CDR3 DNA: TGTGCCAGCAAGAGAGACGGGGGCAGGTCCCTCCACTTT

V gene: TRBV5-6
D gene: -
J gene: TRBJ2-7
clone size: once
CDR3 length: 15
CDR3 protein: CASSGLLQSSYEQYF
CDR3 DNA: TGTGCCAGCAGCGGTTTACTACAGAGCTCCTACGAGCAGTACTTC

V gene: TRBV5-1
D gene: TRBD2
J gene: TRBJ2-7
clone size: -
CDR3 length: 15
CDR3 protein: CASSLGLAGTYEQYF
CDR3 DNA: TGCGCCAGCAGCTTGGGCCTAGCGGGGACCTACGAGCAGTACTTC

V gene: TRBV5-1
D gene: TRBD1
J gene: TRBJ2-7
clone size: -
CDR3 length: 19
CDR3 protein: CASSSRLSGQGGLSHEQYF
CDR3 DNA: TGCGCCAGCAGCTCCCGTTTATCGGGACAGGGGGGTCTGAGCCACGAGCAGTACTTC

V gene: TRBV4-3
D gene: TRBD1
J gene: TRBJ1-2
clone size: -
CDR3 length: 17
CDR3 protein: CASSRHPGQGAGYGYTF
CDR3 DNA: TGCGCCAGCAGCCGGCACCCGGGACAGGGGGCCGGCTATGGCTACACCTTC

V gene: TRBV5-1
D gene: TRBD2
J gene: TRBJ2-1
clone size: -
CDR3 length: 16
CDR3 protein: CASSWAGQRGGAEQFF
CDR3 DNA: TGCGCCAGCAGCTGGGCCGGCCAGCGGGGGGGCGCTGAGCAGTTCTTC

V gene: TRBV27
D gene: TRBD1
J gene: TRBJ1-1
clone size: -
CDR3 length: 15
CDR3 protein: CASSLSPGGLTEAFF
CDR3 DNA: TGTGCCAGCAGTTTAAGCCCAGGGGGGCTCACTGAAGCTTTCTTT

V gene: TRBV9
D gene: -
J gene: TRBJ2-7
clone size: -
CDR3 length: 15
CDR3 protein: CASSVAGAGYYEQYF
CDR3 DNA: TGTGCCAGCAGCGTAGCGGGAGCCGGATATTACGAGCAATACTTC

V gene: TRBV7-2
D gene: -
J gene: TRBJ2-5
clone size: once
CDR3 length: 14
CDR3 protein: CASSLGAGTSTQYF
CDR3 DNA: TGTGCCAGCAGCTTAGGGGCAGGTACCTCGACCCAGTACTTC

V gene: TRBV6-4
D gene: TRBD2
J gene: TRBJ2-3
clone size: few
CDR3 length: 15
CDR3 protein: CASSDSSGGADTQYF
CDR3 DNA: TGTGCCAGCAGTGACTCTAGCGGGGGGGCAGATACGCAGTATTTT